Following are 18 T cell receptor beta chains from one sample sequenced in a study of CD8 T cells in Susac syndrome. cDNA came from around 0.54 to 1 ug RNA primed by random hexamers. TCRdb fed the immunoSEQ multiplex PCR reads into MiXCR, producing one record per CDR3 protein. The table includes just over 150,000 distinct CDR3 sequences, 90% to 95% detected once. What was sequenced was CD8+ T cells from PBMCs. These receptor sequences come from a human donor with multiple sclerosis.

The table lists this clonotype with a few counts. The chain recombines TRBV29-1 with TRBJ2-5, with D maybe TRBD1 (5 bases). Germline CDR1 reads SQVTM; CDR2 reads ANQGSEA. Trimming cost V 6 bases and J 1 base, with 9 bases left between them. The CDR3 totals 12 residues. The CDR3 nucleotides read TGCAGCGTCCTGACAGCCCAAGAGACCCAGTACTTC. Translating it yields CSVLTAQETQYF.

V and J are TRBV30 and TRBJ2-3; TRBD2 is a possible D gene (6 bases). This CDR3 has 14 residues. V shed 8 bases and J shed 4 bases, with 19 bases lying between them. Germline CDR1 GTSNPN, CDR2 SVGIG (reference sequence). The CDR3 is CAREQEGPADTQYF. Written as DNA, the CDR3 is TGTGCCCGAGAACAGGAGGGGCCTGCAGATACGCAGTATTTT.

The count of this clonotype is one. This chain connects TRBV9 to TRBJ1-6; the match to TRBD1 covers 8 bases. V gave up 4 bases and J gave up 5 bases; unmatched junction bases: 5. Germline V gene lookup returns CDR1 SGDLS and CDR2 YYNGEE. The CDR3 runs 15 residues. The CDR3: CASSKGQANNSPLHF. For the CDR3, the DNA is TGTGCCAGCAGCAAGGGACAGGCGAATAATTCACCCCTCCACTTT.

The genes are TRBV3-1 and TRBJ2-7, with 7 bases identical to TRBD1. The CDR3 sequence is 14 residues long. CDR1 is LGHDT, CDR2 YNNKEL, per germline (reference sequence). With V trimmed by 0 bases and J by 4 bases, 3 bases remained unmatched. In nucleotides, the CDR3 is TGTGCCAGCAGCCAAGATCCACAGGGGTACGAGCAGTACTTC. Encoded protein: CASSQDPQGYEQYF.

The V and J genes are TRBV27 and TRBJ1-5; 7 bases line up with TRBD1. This CDR3 has 14 amino acids. Germline CDR1 and CDR2: MNHEY and SMNVEV (reference sequence). V dropped 5 bases and J dropped 6; count of bases not matched to a gene: 7. Here the CDR3 reads CASSVIGGGQPQHF. As DNA, the CDR3 is TGTGCCAGCAGTGTAATAGGGGGCGGTCAGCCCCAGCATTTT.

The V and J genes are TRBV9 and TRBJ1-2; D may be TRBD1 (6 bases). V lost 1 base, J lost 6 bases, and 7 bases lay in between. The germline V gene encodes CDR1 SGDLS and CDR2 YYNGEE. The CDR3 sequence is 12 residues long. The CDR3 spells CASSVNRDGYTF. The CDR3 DNA is TGTGCCAGCAGCGTAAACAGGGATGGCTACACCTTC.

This chain links TRBV7-9 with TRBJ2-1; TRBD2 matches at 8 bases. The CDR3 is made up of 16 amino acids. With V trimmed by 5 bases and J by 8 bases, 14 bases remained unmatched. Germline V gene data show CDR1 as SEHNR and CDR2 as FQNEAQ (reference sequence). DNA for the CDR3: TGTGCCAGCAGCGACAACTCCGGGACTAGATATTATGAGCAGTTCTTC. Its protein product is CASSDNSGTRYYEQFF.

The chain recombines TRBV5-4 with TRBJ1-2; possible D gene TRBD1, 6 bases. Germline CDR1 and CDR2: SGHNT and YYREEE (reference sequence). V lost 4 bases, J lost 0 bases, and 16 bases lay in between. This CDR3 comprises 16 residues. CDR3 nucleotides: TGTGCCAGCAGCGGGACAACAAGCGTCCCTAACTATGGCTACACCTTC. This codes for CASSGTTSVPNYGYTF.

This sequence joins TRBV3-1 and TRBJ1-2; possible D gene TRBD1, 6 bases. The CDR3 contains 15 residues. Germline values: CDR1 LGHDT, CDR2 YNNKEL (reference sequence). Trimming cost V 1 base and J 7 bases, with 16 bases left between them. The CDR3 DNA reads TGTGCCAGCAGCCAAGGCAGGGGATTAGGTATTGGCTACACCTTC. It specifies CASSQGRGLGIGYTF.

The rearrangement joins TRBV20-1 to TRBJ1-1; D unclear. V was shortened by 0 bases and J by 4 bases, with 9 bases between the two germline ends. Germline values: CDR1 DFQATT, CDR2 SNEGSKA (reference sequence). CDR3 length equals 13 residues. The CDR3 nucleotides are TGCAGTGCTAGAGACGAGGTGGGCACTGAAGCTTTCTTT. This translates into CSARDEVGTEAFF.

This chain joins TRBV29-1 and TRBJ1-1; D possibly corresponds to TRBD1 (6 bases). This CDR3 contains 12 residues. V was shortened by 5 bases and J by 4 bases, with 11 bases between the two germline ends. CDR1 is SQVTM, CDR2 ANQGSEA, per germline. CDR3 in amino acids: CSVKTRGTEAFF. CDR3 nucleotides: TGCAGCGTTAAGACCAGGGGCACTGAAGCTTTCTTT. Full variable domain (rest looked up from reference TRBV29-1 and TRBJ1-1): SAVISQKPSRDICQRGTSLTIQCQVDSQVTMMFWYRQQPGQSLTLIATANQGSEATYESGFVIDKFPISRPNLTFSTLTVSNMSPEDSSIYLCSVKTRGTEAFFGQGTRLTVV.

This chain connects TRBV3-1 to TRBJ2-3; TRBD2 aligns across 8 bases. The CDR3 contains 14 residues. In germline, CDR1 is LGHDT, CDR2 YNNKEL (reference sequence). With V trimmed by 0 bases and J by 7 bases, 3 bases remained unmatched. The CDR3 DNA reads as TGTGCCAGCAGCCAAGATCGGGGGGGCTATACGCAGTATTTT. Its translation is CASSQDRGGYTQYF.

The chain employs TRBV14 and TRBJ2-7; the D gene could be TRBD1 or TRBD2 (5 bases each). CDR1 and CDR2 from the germline V gene are SGHDN and FVKESK. V lost 0 bases, J lost 7 bases, and 10 bases lay in between. The CDR3 loop spans 13 amino acids. The CDR3, as DNA: TGTGCCAGCAGCCAAGATAAGAGGGGAGAGCAGTACTTC. Its translation: CASSQDKRGEQYF.

This chain links TRBV24-1 with TRBJ2-1; D unresolved. Gene TRBJ2-7 matches the end of the DNA better, so the J call may be wrong. The germline CDR1 and CDR2 sequences are KGHDR and SFDVKD. CDR3 size: 17 residues. The CDR3 DNA reads TGTGCCACCAGTGATTTGCATGAAAGACTGATTCTCTACGAGCAGTACTTC. This codes for CATSDLHERLILYEQYF.

The chain joins TRBV27 to TRBJ1-1; TRBD1 might be the D (5 bases). Trimming cost V 2 bases and J 4 bases, with 11 bases left between them. This CDR3 is built from 14 residues. Germline CDR1 MNHEY, CDR2 SMNVEV (reference sequence). CDR3 coding DNA: TGTGCCAGCAGTTTACAGGGTGGGGTCACTGAAGCTTTCTTT. It yields the protein CASSLQGGVTEAFF.

V gene TRBV3-1 combines with J gene TRBJ2-1, with 9 positions matching TRBD1. The CDR3 extends over 18 amino acids. Unmatched junction bases numbered 10, after V lost 4 bases and J lost 0 bases. Germline CDR1 reads LGHDT; CDR2 reads YNNKEL (reference sequence). The CDR3 loop is CASSLRPLTGGSYNEQFF. CDR3 nucleotides: TGTGCCAGCAGCCTGCGGCCCTTGACAGGGGGCTCCTACAATGAGCAGTTCTTC.

This chain joins TRBV29-1 and TRBJ2-3, with TRBD1 identical over 8 bases. Per the germline V gene, CDR1 is SQVTM and CDR2 is ANQGSEA. Trimming took 7 bases from V and 1 from J; bases not matched to a gene: 10. This CDR3 is built from 15 residues. The CDR3 loop is CSAGTGDRRTDTQYF. Written as DNA, the CDR3 is TGCAGCGCCGGGACCGGGGACAGGCGCACAGATACGCAGTATTTT.

This rearrangement joins TRBV15 to TRBJ1-1; the D is unclear. There are 13 residues in the CDR3. Germline V CDR1 and CDR2: LNHNV, YYDKDF (reference sequence). The V end lost 2 bases, the J end lost 4 bases, and 8 bases lay between the germline ends. The CDR3 spells CATSRYGSTEAFF. In DNA, the CDR3 is TGTGCCACCAGCAGATACGGTAGCACTGAAGCTTTCTTT.